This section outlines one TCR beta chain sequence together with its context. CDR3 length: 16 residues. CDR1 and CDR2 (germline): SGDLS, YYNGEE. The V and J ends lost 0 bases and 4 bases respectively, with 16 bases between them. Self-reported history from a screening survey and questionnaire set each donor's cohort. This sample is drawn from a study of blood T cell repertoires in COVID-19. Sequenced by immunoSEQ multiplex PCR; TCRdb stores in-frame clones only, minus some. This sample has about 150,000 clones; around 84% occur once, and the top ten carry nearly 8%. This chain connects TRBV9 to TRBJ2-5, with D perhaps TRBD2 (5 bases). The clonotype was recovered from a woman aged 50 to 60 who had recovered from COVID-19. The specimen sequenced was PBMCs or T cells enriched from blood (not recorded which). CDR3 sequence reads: CASSVVSGGGGETQYF. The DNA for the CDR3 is TGTGCCAGCAGCGTAGTGTCCGGTGGAGGCGGAGAGACCCAGTACTTC.